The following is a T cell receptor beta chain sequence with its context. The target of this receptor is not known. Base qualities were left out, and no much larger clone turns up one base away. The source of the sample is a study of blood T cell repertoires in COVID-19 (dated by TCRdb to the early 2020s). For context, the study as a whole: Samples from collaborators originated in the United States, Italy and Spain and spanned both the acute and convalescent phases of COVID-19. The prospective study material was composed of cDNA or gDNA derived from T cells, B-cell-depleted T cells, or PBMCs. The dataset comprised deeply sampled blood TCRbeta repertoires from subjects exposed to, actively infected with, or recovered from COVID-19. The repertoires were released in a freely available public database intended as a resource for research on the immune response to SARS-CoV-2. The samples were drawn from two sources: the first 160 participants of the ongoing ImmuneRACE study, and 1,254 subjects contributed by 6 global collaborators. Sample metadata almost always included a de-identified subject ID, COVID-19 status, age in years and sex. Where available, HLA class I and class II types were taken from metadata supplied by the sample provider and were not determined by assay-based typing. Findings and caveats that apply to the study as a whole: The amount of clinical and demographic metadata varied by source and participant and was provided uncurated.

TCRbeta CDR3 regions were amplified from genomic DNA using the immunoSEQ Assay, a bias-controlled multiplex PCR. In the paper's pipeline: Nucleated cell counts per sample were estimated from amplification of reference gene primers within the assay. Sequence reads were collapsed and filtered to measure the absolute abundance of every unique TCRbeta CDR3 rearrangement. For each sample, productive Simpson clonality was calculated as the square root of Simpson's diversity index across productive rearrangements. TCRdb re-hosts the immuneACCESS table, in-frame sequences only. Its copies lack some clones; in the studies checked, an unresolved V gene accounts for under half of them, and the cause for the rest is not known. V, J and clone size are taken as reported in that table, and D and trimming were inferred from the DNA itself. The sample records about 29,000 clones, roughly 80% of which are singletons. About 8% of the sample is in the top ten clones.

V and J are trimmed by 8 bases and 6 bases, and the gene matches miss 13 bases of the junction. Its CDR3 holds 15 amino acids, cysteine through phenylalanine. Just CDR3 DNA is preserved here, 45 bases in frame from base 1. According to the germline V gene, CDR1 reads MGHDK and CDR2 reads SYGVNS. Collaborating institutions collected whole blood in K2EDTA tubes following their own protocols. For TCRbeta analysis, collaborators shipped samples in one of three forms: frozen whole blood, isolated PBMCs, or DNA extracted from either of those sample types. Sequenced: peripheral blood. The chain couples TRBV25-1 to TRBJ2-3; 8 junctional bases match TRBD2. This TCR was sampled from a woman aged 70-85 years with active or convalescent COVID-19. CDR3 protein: CASALWRGVEDTQYF. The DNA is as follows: TGTGCCAGCGCGTTGTGGCGGGGGGTCGAGGATACGCAGTATTTT.